The rows below give T cell receptor beta chains drawn from one sample of a study of human T cells and chemical hapten exposure. A single record per CDR3 protein comes from TCRdb applying MiXCR to the RACE reads. The sample contains around 200,000 distinct CDR3 sequences, around 30% of which appear only once. This specimen was whole blood, taken in connection with sensitization to the hapten diphenylcyclopropenone (DPC). The receptor source for this set is a woman aged 25 to 39 with alopecia areata. Some clones in this sample may be carry-over from other donors' samples. The CDR3 runs from the conserved cysteine through the conserved F or W. Each record gives: clone size, D gene, J gene, V gene, CDR3 DNA, CDR3 protein. D genes are given only for firm matches. Size is omitted from some rows. Given values are once, few, many or a class for expanded clones.

abundance: NA
d_gene: NA
j_gene: TRBJ2-2
v_gene: TRBV20-1
CDR3nt: TGCAGTGCTAGAGCGAGGGGAGCGGCGAACACCGGGGAGCTGTTTTTT
CDR3aa: CSARARGAANTGELFF

abundance: few
d_gene: NA
j_gene: TRBJ1-4
v_gene: TRBV20-1
CDR3nt: TGCAGTGCTACGACCGTAAGGGAAAAACTGTTTTTT
CDR3aa: CSATTVREKLFF

abundance: NA
d_gene: NA
j_gene: TRBJ2-7
v_gene: TRBV6-5
CDR3nt: TGTGCCAGCAACGACGGGACACCGTCCTCCTACGAGCAGTACTTC
CDR3aa: CASNDGTPSSYEQYF

abundance: NA
d_gene: NA
j_gene: TRBJ2-5
v_gene: TRBV4-2
CDR3nt: TGTGCCAGCAGCCAAGGAGTCGTAGCGTGGGAGACCCAGTACTTC
CDR3aa: CASSQGVVAWETQYF

abundance: few
d_gene: TRBD1
j_gene: TRBJ2-1
v_gene: TRBV6-2/TRBV6-3
CDR3nt: TGTGCCAGCACTAGGACAGGGGGCAGTAATGAGCAGTTCTTC
CDR3aa: CASTRTGGSNEQFF

abundance: NA
d_gene: TRBD1
j_gene: TRBJ2-1
v_gene: TRBV29-1
CDR3nt: TGCAGCGTTCGCGGACAGGACGTTGAGCAGTTCTTC
CDR3aa: CSVRGQDVEQFF

abundance: NA
d_gene: TRBD1
j_gene: TRBJ1-1
v_gene: TRBV11-1
CDR3nt: TGTGCCAGCAGCTGGACAGGGGACACTGAAGCTTTCTTT
CDR3aa: CASSWTGDTEAFF

abundance: NA
d_gene: NA
j_gene: TRBJ2-4
v_gene: TRBV28
CDR3nt: TGTGCCAGCAGTATGGGGTCAGCCAAAAACATTCAGTACTTC
CDR3aa: CASSMGSAKNIQYF

abundance: few
d_gene: NA
j_gene: TRBJ2-7
v_gene: TRBV18
CDR3nt: TGTGCCAGCTCATCCCGACAGGCCTACGAGCAGTACTTC
CDR3aa: CASSSRQAYEQYF

abundance: few
d_gene: TRBD1
j_gene: TRBJ1-6
v_gene: TRBV7-3
CDR3nt: TGTGCCAGCAGCACCGGACAGGCCCTTAATTCACCCCTCCACTTT
CDR3aa: CASSTGQALNSPLHF

abundance: few
d_gene: NA
j_gene: TRBJ1-5
v_gene: TRBV28
CDR3nt: TGTGCCAGCAGTATTAACAGCAATCAGCCCCAGCATTTT
CDR3aa: CASSINSNQPQHF

abundance: NA
d_gene: TRBD2
j_gene: TRBJ2-5
v_gene: TRBV19
CDR3nt: TGTGCCAGTAGTACCTCCGGACTAGCGGGGGGACGTGGGGAAGAGACCCAGTACTTC
CDR3aa: CASSTSGLAGGRGEETQYF

abundance: many
d_gene: TRBD2
j_gene: TRBJ2-1
v_gene: TRBV20-1
CDR3nt: TGCAGTGCTAGAGACCCAGGACTAGGAGGCGAGCAGTTCTTC
CDR3aa: CSARDPGLGGEQFF

abundance: once
d_gene: NA
j_gene: TRBJ2-1
v_gene: TRBV29-1
CDR3nt: TGCAGCGTTGAACTCCAGCTAGGAAACCAAGAGGAGCAGTTCTTC
CDR3aa: CSVELQLGNQEEQFF

abundance: NA
d_gene: NA
j_gene: TRBJ2-2
v_gene: TRBV7-2
CDR3nt: TGTGCCAGCAGCTCTTATGATACCGGGGAGCTGTTTTTT
CDR3aa: CASSSYDTGELFF

abundance: few
d_gene: NA
j_gene: TRBJ1-3
v_gene: TRBV5-1
CDR3nt: TGCGCCAGCAGCTCCGACTCCTCTGGAAACACCATATATTTT
CDR3aa: CASSSDSSGNTIYF

abundance: NA
d_gene: TRBD1
j_gene: TRBJ2-5
v_gene: TRBV7-7
CDR3nt: TGTGCTAGCAGCTCAACAGGGGGCATCGGGGAGACCCAGTACTTC
CDR3aa: CASSSTGGIGETQYF

abundance: few
d_gene: TRBD2
j_gene: TRBJ2-3
v_gene: TRBV4-3
CDR3nt: TGCGCCAGCAGCCAAGATCGGGGGCCAGCGGGAGGAGCAGATACGCAGTATTTT
CDR3aa: CASSQDRGPAGGADTQYF

abundance: NA
d_gene: NA
j_gene: TRBJ1-6
v_gene: TRBV9
CDR3nt: TGTGCCAGCAGTCCCGGACACTCCTGGGGGAATTCACCCCTCCACTTT
CDR3aa: CASSPGHSWGNSPLHF

abundance: NA
d_gene: TRBD2
j_gene: TRBJ2-7
v_gene: TRBV20-1
CDR3nt: TGCAGTGCTAGAGACTCTCTAGCGGGGGTTACCTACTCCTACGAGCAGTACTTC
CDR3aa: CSARDSLAGVTYSYEQYF

abundance: NA
d_gene: TRBD1
j_gene: TRBJ2-2
v_gene: TRBV5-1
CDR3nt: TGCGCCAGCAGCTTGGGGACAGGGAGCACCGGGGAGCTGTTTTTT
CDR3aa: CASSLGTGSTGELFF

abundance: NA
d_gene: NA
j_gene: TRBJ1-5
v_gene: TRBV28
CDR3nt: TGTGCCAGCAGTTTAGGAGTGGGCAGGGCGGATCAGCCCCAGCATTTT
CDR3aa: CASSLGVGRADQPQHF

abundance: NA
d_gene: NA
j_gene: TRBJ1-2
v_gene: TRBV28
CDR3nt: TGTGCCAGCCTGAGGGGTGGCCTCGGCTACACCTTC
CDR3aa: CASLRGGLGYTF

abundance: few
d_gene: NA
j_gene: TRBJ1-1
v_gene: TRBV28
CDR3nt: TGTGCCAGCAGCCAGGGTGGGCGTGACACTGAAGCTTTCTTT
CDR3aa: CASSQGGRDTEAFF

abundance: few
d_gene: NA
j_gene: TRBJ2-3
v_gene: TRBV6-2/TRBV6-3
CDR3nt: TGTGCCAGCAGCCCTGACTTCGATACGCAGTATTTT
CDR3aa: CASSPDFDTQYF

abundance: few
d_gene: TRBD1
j_gene: TRBJ2-3
v_gene: TRBV28
CDR3nt: TGTGCCAGCAGTTCGACAGGGGGCGCGGGAGATACGCAGTATTTT
CDR3aa: CASSSTGGAGDTQYF

abundance: few
d_gene: TRBD2
j_gene: TRBJ2-1
v_gene: TRBV28
CDR3nt: TGTGCCAGCCGGCCTAGCGGGGGGCCTTACAATGAGCAGTTCTTC
CDR3aa: CASRPSGGPYNEQFF

abundance: NA
d_gene: NA
j_gene: TRBJ2-3
v_gene: TRBV7-8
CDR3nt: TGTGCCAGCAGCTTAGGGTCAGGGTCAGATACGCAGTATTTT
CDR3aa: CASSLGSGSDTQYF

abundance: many
d_gene: NA
j_gene: TRBJ2-3
v_gene: TRBV29-1
CDR3nt: TGCAGCGTTGAAATTGGCACAGATACGCAGTATTTT
CDR3aa: CSVEIGTDTQYF

abundance: few
d_gene: TRBD2
j_gene: TRBJ2-1
v_gene: TRBV12-3/TRBV12-4
CDR3nt: TGTGCCAGCACCCCGACTAGCGGGGGGCCCCGTTACAATGAGCAGTTCTTC
CDR3aa: CASTPTSGGPRYNEQFF

abundance: NA
d_gene: NA
j_gene: TRBJ2-5
v_gene: TRBV28
CDR3nt: TGTGCCAGCAGTTTGACAGGCAGTGAAGAGACCCAGTACTTC
CDR3aa: CASSLTGSEETQYF

abundance: NA
d_gene: NA
j_gene: TRBJ1-5
v_gene: TRBV6-2/TRBV6-3
CDR3nt: TGTGCCAGCAGTTATATGCTTCGTCAGCCCCAGCATTTT
CDR3aa: CASSYMLRQPQHF

abundance: NA
d_gene: TRBD1
j_gene: TRBJ1-2
v_gene: TRBV18
CDR3nt: TGTGCCAGCTCACCCGGACAGGGCCATGGCTACACCTTC
CDR3aa: CASSPGQGHGYTF

abundance: few
d_gene: NA
j_gene: TRBJ2-3
v_gene: TRBV7-9
CDR3nt: TGTGCCAGCAGCTTAGACCCCCGCACAGATACGCAGTATTTT
CDR3aa: CASSLDPRTDTQYF

abundance: NA
d_gene: NA
j_gene: TRBJ2-7
v_gene: TRBV6-5
CDR3nt: TGTGCCAGCAGTTATAGTCAGGGCTACGAGCAGTACTTC
CDR3aa: CASSYSQGYEQYF

abundance: many
d_gene: NA
j_gene: TRBJ1-1
v_gene: TRBV4-1
CDR3nt: TGCGCCAGCAGCCAAAGGCATTCAGGGAACACTGAAGCTTTCTTT
CDR3aa: CASSQRHSGNTEAFF

abundance: NA
d_gene: NA
j_gene: TRBJ1-5
v_gene: TRBV7-9
CDR3nt: TGTGCCAGCAGCTTAGGAGGGCCCCAGCATTTT
CDR3aa: CASSLGGPQHF

abundance: NA
d_gene: NA
j_gene: TRBJ2-7
v_gene: TRBV6-6
CDR3nt: TGTGCCAGCAGTAGTTTAGCCTACGAGCAGTACTTC
CDR3aa: CASSSLAYEQYF

abundance: few
d_gene: TRBD1
j_gene: TRBJ2-7
v_gene: TRBV28
CDR3nt: TGTGCCAGCCGGACAGGACGGCACGAGCAGTACTTC
CDR3aa: CASRTGRHEQYF

abundance: few
d_gene: TRBD1
j_gene: TRBJ1-1
v_gene: TRBV29-1
CDR3nt: TGCAGCGTTGGGCAGGGGGTAGGGAACACTGAAGCTTTCTTT
CDR3aa: CSVGQGVGNTEAFF

abundance: NA
d_gene: NA
j_gene: TRBJ2-1
v_gene: TRBV3-1
CDR3nt: TGTGCCAGCAGCCAAGCCAGGGGCAGAAATGAGCAGTTCTTC
CDR3aa: CASSQARGRNEQFF